One T cell receptor (beta chain) is described in this entry. Its antigen specificity is not known. The input lacks base qualities; no much larger clone sits a single base away. The data are from a study of T-cell reconstitution after alpha-beta-depleted transplantation in children (dated by TCRdb to the mid-2010s). A note on the overall study: Using TCR repertoire profiling, the study quantitatively followed how T-cell immune reconstitution unfolded in children after TCRalphabeta/CD19-depleted allogeneic hematopoietic cell transplantation.

Here is what the overall study found, with its caveats: The apparently early alphabetaT-cell count recovery about two months after transplant was reportedly dependent on only several hundred rapidly expanded clones derived from non-depleted graft cells. In some patients, high TCRbeta diversity at day 60 was attributed to recipient T cells and intrathymic progenitors that had survived conditioning. Hyperexpanded clone frequencies declined over subsequent months; after one year, T-cell counts and TCRbeta diversity were mostly attributed to newly produced T cells.

In the paper's terms, the treatment or condition label means: allogeneic hematopoietic cell transplantation with graft depleted of TCRalphabeta T cells and CD19 B cells. The transplant recipients were children given TCRalphabeta/CD19-depleted allogeneic hematopoietic cell grafts. Library creation used PCR. TCRdb names Illumina HiSeq 2500 as the instrument used. To normalize quantification of the TCRbeta repertoire, the TCR libraries were built with molecular barcoding that relied on unique molecular identifiers. TCRdb handled the public reads itself, with Q25 trimming in fastp and clone calling in MiXCR, and kept productive beta chains. All rows with the same CDR3 protein become a single entry with the most common DNA and genes. This sample is represented by hundreds of thousands of distinct CDR3 sequences; 10% to 15% of them were singletons. 2% to 2.5% of the sample comes from the top ten. Specimen: PBMCs, mostly from graft donor cells, collected 360 days after TCRalphabeta/CD19-depleted stem cell transplant. The clonotype originates from a male patient younger than 18 who had a stem cell transplant for acute myeloid leukemia, so the T cells may come from the graft donor.

In nucleotide form, the sequence is TGCAGTGCCTGGGGGGGGGCGGGAGGAAACACCATATATTTT. Translation gives CSAWGGAGGNTIYF. The chain employs TRBV20-1 and TRBJ1-3; 6 matching bases give a weak D call of TRBD1. Between the V and J ends, shortened by 6 bases and 4 bases respectively, the junction contains 16 bases. Based on the germline V gene (reference sequence), the CDR1 and CDR2 sequences are DFQATT and SNEGSKA. The CDR3, cysteine through phenylalanine, is 14 amino acids long. This entry keeps only the CDR3 DNA: 42 bases, framed from base 1.